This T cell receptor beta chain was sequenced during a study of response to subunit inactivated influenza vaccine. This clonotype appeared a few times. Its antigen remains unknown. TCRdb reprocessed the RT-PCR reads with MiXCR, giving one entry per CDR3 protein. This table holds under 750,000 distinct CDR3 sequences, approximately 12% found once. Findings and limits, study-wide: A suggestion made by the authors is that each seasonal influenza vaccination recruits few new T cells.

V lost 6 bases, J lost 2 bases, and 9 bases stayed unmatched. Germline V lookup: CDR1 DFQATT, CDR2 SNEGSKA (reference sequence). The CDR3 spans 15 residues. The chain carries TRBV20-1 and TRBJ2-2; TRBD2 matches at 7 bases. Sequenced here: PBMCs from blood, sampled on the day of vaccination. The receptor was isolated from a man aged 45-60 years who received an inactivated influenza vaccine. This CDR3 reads CSATRGGLNTGELFF. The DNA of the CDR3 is TGCAGTGCCACCCGGGGAGGGCTAAACACCGGGGAGCTGTTTTTT.